The clone carrying this TCR beta chain showed up many times. Antigen unknown. Per the germline V gene, CDR1 is SGHRS and CDR2 is YFSETQ. The V end was cut by 2 bases, the J end by 0 bases, with 1 base between. The CDR3 is 12 amino acids. Time point here: sample taken at primary tumor resection. Individually, TCR cDNA molecules were each labelled with a unique molecular identifier. TCRdb called the 5' RACE reads again in MiXCR, with one record for every CDR3 protein. Of around 13,000 distinct CDR3 sequences in the sample, around 5% were seen once. The data derive from a study of spatial heterogeneity in lung cancer. Overall study results and limits: Expanded TCRs classified as ubiquitous or regional were counted, and these counts tracked ubiquitous and regional nonsynonymous mutations, respectively. For expanded intratumoral alpha and beta TCRs, counts tracked tumor mutation counts.

The sample was lung tumor tissue, taken at surgery. The genes are TRBV5-1 and TRBJ2-3; D gene unclear. The receptor was isolated from a male donor with early-stage non-small cell lung cancer. The CDR3 DNA is TGCGCCAGCAGCTTTAGCACAGATACGCAGTATTTT. Translation gives CASSFSTDTQYF.